In this sample, the clone carrying this T cell receptor (beta chain) turned up a few times. Its target is not known. This record belongs to a study of beta chain features in type 1 diabetes. The study, taken as a whole, reports: In all four CD4+ subsets, TCRB CDR3 length was significantly, moderately reduced in type 1 diabetes. Equally in patients and controls, PCR might preferentially amplify shorter templates.

TCRB transcripts that were expressed got sequenced, as all of the isolated RNA had been reverse transcribed. Mean read depth for stem cell-like memory T cell samples was approximately 1.01 million reads. Clones were sequenced by immunoSEQ multiplex PCR, and TCRdb holds only the in-frame ones, with some missing. Of some 15,000 clones listed, 40% to 55% are singletons. Sorted populations were all over 95% pure. The TCR was taken from a woman between 40 and 50 years old in good health. Source material: stem cell memory CD4+ T cells from blood.

The CDR3 DNA reads TGTGCCAGCAGCTGGGAGGGACTAGCTAGCACAGATACGCAGTATTTT. This sequence encodes CASSWEGLASTDTQYF. The rearrangement joins TRBV7-9 to TRBJ2-3, with 9 bases identical to TRBD2. CDR3 length: 16 amino acids. CDR1 is SEHNR, CDR2 FQNEAQ, per germline (reference sequence). J gave up 0 bases and V 4 bases, and 5 bases lay outside the gene matches.